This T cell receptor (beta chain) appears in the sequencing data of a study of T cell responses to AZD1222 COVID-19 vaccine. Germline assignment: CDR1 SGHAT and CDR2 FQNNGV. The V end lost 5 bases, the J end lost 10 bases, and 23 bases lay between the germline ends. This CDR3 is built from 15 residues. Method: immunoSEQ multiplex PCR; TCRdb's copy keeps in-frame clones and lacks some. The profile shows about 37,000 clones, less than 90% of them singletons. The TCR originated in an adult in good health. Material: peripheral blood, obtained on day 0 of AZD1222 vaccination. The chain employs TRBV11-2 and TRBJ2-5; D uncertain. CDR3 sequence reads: CASSVYGQAVGGQYF. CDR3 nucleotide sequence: TGTGCCAGCAGCGTTTACGGGCAGGCCGTGGGTGGCCAGTACTTC.